The 28 T cell receptor beta chains below were found in one sample sequenced in a study of memory CD4+ T cells and cytomegalovirus serostatus. The sort gate was single viable CD3+CD4+CD8-CD45RO+ cells for memory CD4+ T cells. Assay used: immunoSEQ multiplex PCR; TCRdb lists only in-frame clones, some missing. The data hold some 95,000 clones, with about 80% observed a single time. Sequencing was done on a sample of memory CD4+ T cells from blood. These receptors came from an adult in good health and CMV-seropositive.

The J gene is TRBJ2-5, the V gene TRBV28; TRBD1 aligns across 12 bases. Germline values: CDR1 MDHEN, CDR2 SYDVKM. This CDR3 has 16 residues. After removal of 5 bases from V and 5 bases from J, the junction contained 9 bases not matched to a gene. CDR3 in amino acids: CASSTRDRGLRETQYF. CDR3 nucleotides: TGTGCCAGCAGTACCCGGGACAGGGGGCTTCGGGAGACCCAGTACTTC.

V usage is TRBV18 and J usage is TRBJ1-5; perhaps TRBD1 as D (5 bases). V lost 6 bases to trimming and J lost 1 base, with 16 bases between them. CDR3 length: 16 amino acids. Germline V gives CDR1 KGHSH, CDR2 LQKENI. CDR3 in DNA: TGTGCCAGCTCGCTTCAGGGTGGTCGGAGCAATCAGCCCCAGCATTTT. The encoded protein is CASSLQGGRSNQPQHF. Looking up the rest from reference TRBV18 and TRBJ1-5 gives the full variable domain: NAGVMQNPRHLVRRRGQEARLRCSPMKGHSHVYWYRQLPEEGLKFMVYLQKENIIDESGMPKERFSAEFPKEGPSILRIQQVVRGDSAAYFCASSLQGGRSNQPQHFGDGTRLSIL.

The V call is TRBV5-1, the J call TRBJ2-7, with D unclear. Per germline, CDR1 SGHRS and CDR2 YFSETQ. CDR3 size: 14 residues. The V and J ends lost 5 bases and 0 bases respectively, with 12 bases between them. CDR3 coding DNA: TGCGCCAGCAGGATCTCGTCGAGCTCCTACGAGCAGTACTTC. Amino acids: CASRISSSSYEQYF.

The chain couples TRBV27 to TRBJ2-1, with 9 bases identical to TRBD2. This CDR3 is built from 15 residues. Trimming cost V 2 bases and J 9 bases; bases outside gene matches: 8. Germline CDR1 MNHEY, CDR2 SMNVEV (reference sequence). The CDR3 nucleotides are TGTGCCAGCAGTTTAGGTGTAGCGGGAGTTGGTGAGCAGTTCTTC. Amino acids: CASSLGVAGVGEQFF.

This chain joins TRBV7-2 and TRBJ2-1, with 12 positions matching TRBD2. The CDR3 has 16 amino acids. Losses at the gene ends were 3 bases for V and 8 bases for J; bases not matched to a gene: 8. CDR1 SGHTA and CDR2 FQGNSA come from the germline V gene. CDR3 protein: CASSFYLAGGPDEQFF. The DNA of the CDR3 is TGTGCCAGCAGCTTTTACCTAGCGGGAGGGCCGGATGAGCAGTTCTTC.

The gene calls are TRBV2 and TRBJ2-7; 7 positions match TRBD1. The CDR3 has 12 residues. Trimming cost V 6 bases and J 5 bases; bases outside gene matches: 4. Germline loops: CDR1 SNHLY, CDR2 FYNNEI. In DNA form, the CDR3 reads TGTGCCAGCAGCCGACAGGGCGACGAGCAGTACTTC. This sequence encodes CASSRQGDEQYF. Based on the CDR3 plus reference TRBV2 and TRBJ2-7, the full variable domain is EPEVTQTPSHQVTQMGQEVILRCVPISNHLYFYWYRQILGQKVEFLVSFYNNEISEKSEIFDDQFSVERPDGSNFTLKIRSTKLEDSAMYFCASSRQGDEQYFGPGTRLTVT.

In its sample, this clone was seen once. The chain has TRBV6-1 and TRBJ2-7; D is possibly TRBD1 (6 bases). Per the germline V gene, CDR1 is MNHNS and CDR2 is SASEGT. V lost 2 bases and J 3 bases, leaving 14 bases between the germline ends. The CDR3 loop spans 15 amino acids. The CDR3 DNA follows: TGTGCCAGCAGTGAACGGCCGGGACACCTCTACGAGCAGTACTTC. Encoded protein: CASSERPGHLYEQYF.

This chain joins TRBV18 and TRBJ2-3; 8 nucleotides line up with TRBD1. Trimming at V came to 3 bases and at J to 4 bases, leaving 9 bases not matched to a gene. The CDR3 has 16 amino acids. Germline CDR1 is KGHSH and CDR2 is LQKENI. CDR3 nucleotide sequence: TGTGCCAGCTCACCTGGGACAGGACGCCCCCCAGATACGCAGTATTTT. This sequence encodes CASSPGTGRPPDTQYF.

The rearrangement joins TRBV6-1 to TRBJ2-1; D may match TRBD1 or TRBD2 (5 bases each). Between the trimmed V and J ends, which lost 9 bases and 3 bases, there was a span of 6 bases. The V gene's germline CDR1 is MNHNS and CDR2 SASEGT. The CDR3 loop spans 11 amino acids. In nucleotides, the CDR3 is TGTGCCAGGGGGGACTACAATGAGCAGTTCTTC. Translating it yields CARGDYNEQFF.

Concerning this clone: An end of the junction differs from the germline gene, which may be a read error. V gene TRBV7-7 combines with J gene TRBJ2-1, with 8 nucleotides matching TRBD1. Germline values: CDR1 SSHAT, CDR2 FNYEAQ (reference sequence). CDR3 length: 13 residues. CDR3 residues: CASSSDRGNEQFF. DNA of the CDR3: TGTGCTAGCAGCTCCGACAGGGGCAATGAGCAGTTCTTC.

The chain recombines TRBV7-2 with TRBJ2-7; TRBD1 aligns across 8 bases. Per the germline V gene, CDR1 is SGHTA and CDR2 is FQGNSA. The CDR3 extends over 15 amino acids. J lost 2 bases, V lost 4 bases, and 7 bases had no gene match. The CDR3 loop is CASSYRVTGAYEQYF. Written as DNA, the CDR3 is TGTGCCAGCAGCTACCGGGTGACAGGGGCCTACGAGCAGTACTTC.

The chain carries TRBV5-1 and TRBJ2-1, with no clear D. Per germline, CDR1 SGHRS and CDR2 YFSETQ. The CDR3 has 14 amino acids. Trimming cost V 0 bases and J 9 bases, with 13 bases left between them. The CDR3 loop is CASSLGVGLSEQFF. The CDR3 coding sequence is TGCGCCAGCAGCTTGGGGGTCGGGTTAAGTGAGCAGTTCTTC.

This chain links TRBV10-3 with TRBJ2-5; D may correspond to TRBD1 or TRBD2 (5 bases each). This CDR3 comprises 12 residues. Trimming removed 4 bases from V and 4 bases from J, with 7 bases in between. Germline V gene lookup returns CDR1 ENHRY and CDR2 SYGVKD. The CDR3 bases are TGTGCCATCAGTGTGAGGGGAGAGACCCAGTACTTC. Amino acids: CAISVRGETQYF.

This chain links TRBV2 with TRBJ2-5; 12 nucleotides match TRBD1. Germline CDR1 and CDR2: SNHLY and FYNNEI. This CDR3 region has 15 residues. The junction had 8 bases not matched to a gene; V was cut back by 7 bases and J by 5 bases. The CDR3 region is CASIEGQGAWETQYF. The CDR3, as DNA: TGTGCCAGCATCGAGGGACAGGGGGCTTGGGAGACCCAGTACTTC.

With regard to this clone: Other DNA sequences from this sample encode an identical CDR3 as well. This sequence joins TRBV19 and TRBJ1-5, with D uncertain. Looked up from germline, CDR1 is LNHDA and CDR2 is SQIVND (reference sequence). Trimming removed 5 bases from V and 2 bases from J, with 7 bases in between. The length of the CDR3 is 13 residues. The CDR3 DNA is TGTGCCAGTAGTCACACCGGCAATCAGCCCCAGCATTTT. Amino acids: CASSHTGNQPQHF. Full variable domain (missing parts from reference TRBV19 and TRBJ1-5): DGGITQSPKYLFRKEGQNVTLSCEQNLNHDAMYWYRQDPGQGLRLIYYSQIVNDFQKGDIAEGYSVSREKKESFPLTVTSAQKNPTAFYLCASSHTGNQPQHFGDGTRLSIL.

The rearrangement links TRBV29-1 to TRBJ1-1; 9 bases fit TRBD1. CDR3 length: 14 residues. Trimming took 5 bases from V and 0 from J; bases not matched to a gene: 4. Germline-derived CDR1 and CDR2 are SQVTM and ANQGSEA. CDR3 amino acids: CSVWDRDVNTEAFF. The CDR3 DNA follows: TGCAGCGTTTGGGACAGGGATGTGAACACTGAAGCTTTCTTT.

V is TRBV5-1 and J is TRBJ2-2, with TRBD1 matching 11 bases. Trimming took 4 bases from V and 6 from J; bases not matched to a gene: 8. There are 16 residues in the CDR3. Germline values: CDR1 SGHRS, CDR2 YFSETQ. Here the CDR3 DNA reads TGCGCCAGCAGCCCCTGGACAGGGGGCTTAGCCGGGGAGCTGTTTTTT. As protein: CASSPWTGGLAGELFF.

This chain connects TRBV5-4 to TRBJ2-2; D remains ambiguous. The CDR3 extends over 16 amino acids. Trimming stripped 4 bases from V and 4 bases from J, with 17 bases between. Germline CDR1 is SGHNT and CDR2 is YYREEE (reference sequence). The CDR3 sequence is CASSPGRSAPTGELFF. The CDR3 DNA reads TGTGCCAGCAGCCCTGGGCGGTCGGCCCCCACCGGGGAGCTGTTTTTT.

Comment on this clone: This specimen includes other DNA sequences encoding the same CDR3. The J gene is TRBJ1-5, the V gene TRBV30; a possible D gene is TRBD1 (5 bases). The CDR3 totals 13 residues. Trimming cost V 1 base and J 4 bases, with 8 bases left between them. From germline, CDR1 is GTSNPN and CDR2 SVGIG (reference sequence). CDR3 nucleotide sequence: TGTGCCTGGAGTGCGCGGGGGAATCAGCCCCAGCATTTT. It encodes CAWSARGNQPQHF.

The rearrangement links TRBV27 to TRBJ1-2; no clear D gene. Germline V gene lookup returns CDR1 MNHEY and CDR2 SMNVEV (reference sequence). V was pared by 8 bases and J by 4 bases, with 17 bases between. CDR3 size: 14 residues. The DNA of the CDR3 is TGTGCCAGCTCGACATACGCAGGATTCTATGGCTACACCTTC. The encoded protein is CASSTYAGFYGYTF.

The CDR3 coding sequence is TGTGCCAGCAGATCCGGGACTAGCGGAACCGGGGAGCTGTTTTTT. This translates into CASRSGTSGTGELFF. This sequence joins TRBV6-5 and TRBJ2-2; 11 bases match TRBD2. Trimming at V came to 6 bases and at J to 5 bases, leaving 5 bases not matched to a gene. There are 15 residues in the CDR3. CDR1 is MNHEY and CDR2 is SVGAGI in the germline V gene.

This chain links TRBV23-1 with TRBJ2-7, with 8 nucleotides matching TRBD1. TRBV23-1 is labeled an ORF, and its function is uncertain. CDR3 size: 16 residues. The ends lost 9 bases at V and 3 bases at J; junction bases unmatched: 16. The CDR3 here is CASIRHRGDKGYEQYF. DNA for the CDR3: TGCGCCAGTATCCGGCACAGGGGGGATAAGGGCTACGAGCAGTACTTC.

The gene calls are TRBV6-5 and TRBJ2-5; D might be TRBD1 (5 bases). This CDR3 is 13 amino acids long. Per germline, CDR1 MNHEY and CDR2 SVGAGI. V shed 0 bases and J shed 5 bases, with 7 bases lying between them. The CDR3 sequence is CASSYSAGETQYF. CDR3 bases: TGTGCCAGCAGTTACTCAGCAGGGGAGACCCAGTACTTC.

This chain connects TRBV30 to TRBJ1-3; D gene uncertain. V was pared by 5 bases and J by 4 bases, with 18 bases between. Germline CDR1 GTSNPN, CDR2 SVGIG (reference sequence). The CDR3 spans 15 residues. CDR3 coding DNA: TGTGCCTGGTGGGATCAGGCGAGGACGGGAAACACCATATATTTT. This translates into CAWWDQARTGNTIYF.

The CDR3 loop is CATTYRGDTEAFF. DNA for the CDR3: TGTGCCACCACCTACAGGGGTGACACTGAAGCTTTCTTT. The chain employs TRBV10-3 and TRBJ1-1; 7 bases map to TRBD1. The CDR3 runs to 13 residues. From germline, CDR1 is ENHRY and CDR2 SYGVKD. J lost 3 bases, V lost 10 bases, and 8 bases had no gene match.

V usage is TRBV7-2 and J usage is TRBJ2-5; 8 bases map to TRBD1. V lost 8 bases, J lost 1 base, and 3 bases stayed unmatched. Germline V gene lookup returns CDR1 SGHTA and CDR2 FQGNSA. The CDR3 contains 13 residues. CDR3 in amino acids: CASRGTGQETQYF. Written as DNA, the CDR3 is TGTGCCAGCCGGGGGACAGGCCAAGAGACCCAGTACTTC.

This chain uses TRBV27 with TRBJ1-1; D remains unclear. Germline CDR1 and CDR2: MNHEY and SMNVEV (reference sequence). The V end lost 2 bases, the J end lost 0 bases, and 4 bases lay between the germline ends. This CDR3 spans 13 amino acids. The DNA of the CDR3 is TGTGCCAGCAGTTTAAAGATGAACACTGAAGCTTTCTTT. It encodes CASSLKMNTEAFF.

The rearrangement joins TRBV19 to TRBJ1-3; 7 bases align to TRBD1. This CDR3 has 16 residues. CDR1 and CDR2 (germline): LNHDA, SQIVND (reference sequence). The V gene end was trimmed by 3 bases and the J gene end by 3 bases; junction bases not matched to a gene: 8. The CDR3 protein is CASSIFEGASGNTIYF. CDR3 in DNA: TGTGCCAGTAGTATCTTTGAGGGGGCCAGTGGAAACACCATATATTTT.